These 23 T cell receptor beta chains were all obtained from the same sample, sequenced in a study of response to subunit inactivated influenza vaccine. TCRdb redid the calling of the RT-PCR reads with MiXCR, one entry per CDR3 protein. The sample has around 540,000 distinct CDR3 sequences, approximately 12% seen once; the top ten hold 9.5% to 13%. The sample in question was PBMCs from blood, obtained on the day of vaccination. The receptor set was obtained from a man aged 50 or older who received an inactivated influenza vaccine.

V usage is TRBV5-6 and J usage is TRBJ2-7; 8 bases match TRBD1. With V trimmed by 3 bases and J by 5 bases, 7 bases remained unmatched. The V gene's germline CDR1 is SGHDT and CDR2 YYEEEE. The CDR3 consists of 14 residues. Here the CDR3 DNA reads TGTGCCAGCAGCTGGTCAGGGGGCACCGACGAGCAGTACTTC. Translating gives CASSWSGGTDEQYF. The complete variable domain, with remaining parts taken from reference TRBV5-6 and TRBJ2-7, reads DAGVTQSPTHLIKTRGQQVTLRCSPKSGHDTVSWYQQALGQGPQFIFQYYEEEERQRGNFPDRFSGHQFPNYSSELNVNALLLGDSALYLCASSWSGGTDEQYFGPGTRLTVT.

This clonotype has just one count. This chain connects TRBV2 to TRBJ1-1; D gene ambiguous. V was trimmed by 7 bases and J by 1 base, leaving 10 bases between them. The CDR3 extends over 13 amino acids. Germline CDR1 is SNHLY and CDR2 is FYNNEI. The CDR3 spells CASIDAENTEAFF. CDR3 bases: TGTGCCAGCATCGATGCAGAGAACACTGAAGCTTTCTTT.

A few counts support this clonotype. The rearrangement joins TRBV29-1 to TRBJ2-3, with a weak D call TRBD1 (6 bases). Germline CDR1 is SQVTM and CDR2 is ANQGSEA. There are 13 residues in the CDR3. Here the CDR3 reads CAGELISTDTQYF. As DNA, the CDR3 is TGCGCAGGGGAACTCATTAGCACAGATACGCAGTATTTT.

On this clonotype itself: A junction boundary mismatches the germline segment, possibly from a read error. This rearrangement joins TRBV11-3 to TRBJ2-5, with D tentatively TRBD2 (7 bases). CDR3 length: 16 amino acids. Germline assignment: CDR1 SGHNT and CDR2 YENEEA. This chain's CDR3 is CASSLGGWGGQETQDF. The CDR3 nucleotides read TGTGCCAGCAGCTTAGGGGGCTGGGGGGGCCAAGAGACCCAGGACTTC.

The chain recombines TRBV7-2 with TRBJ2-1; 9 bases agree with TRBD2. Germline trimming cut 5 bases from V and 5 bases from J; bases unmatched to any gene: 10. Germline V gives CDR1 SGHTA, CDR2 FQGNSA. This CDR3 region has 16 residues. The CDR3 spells CASSPQSGGYNNEQFF. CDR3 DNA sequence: TGTGCCAGCAGCCCCCAAAGCGGGGGGTATAACAATGAGCAGTTCTTC. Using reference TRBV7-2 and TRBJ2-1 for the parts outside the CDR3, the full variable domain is GAGVSQSPSNKVTEKGKDVELRCDPISGHTALYWYRQSLGQGLEFLIYFQGNSAPDKSGLPSDRFSAERTGGSVSTLTIQRTQQEDSAVYLCASSPQSGGYNNEQFFGPGTRLTVL.

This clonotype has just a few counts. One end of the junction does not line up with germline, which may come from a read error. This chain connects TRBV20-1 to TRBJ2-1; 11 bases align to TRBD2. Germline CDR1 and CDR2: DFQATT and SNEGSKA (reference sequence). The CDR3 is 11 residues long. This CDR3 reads CSASRTSGGVF. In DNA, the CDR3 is TGCAGTGCTAGCCGCACTAGCGGGGGCGTCTTC.

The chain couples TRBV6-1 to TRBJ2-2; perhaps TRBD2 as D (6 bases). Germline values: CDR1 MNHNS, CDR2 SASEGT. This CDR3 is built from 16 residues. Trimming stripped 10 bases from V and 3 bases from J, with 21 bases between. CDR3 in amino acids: CATMPLRGIDTGELFF. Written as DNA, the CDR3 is TGTGCCACCATGCCCTTGCGGGGCATTGACACCGGGGAGCTGTTTTTT.

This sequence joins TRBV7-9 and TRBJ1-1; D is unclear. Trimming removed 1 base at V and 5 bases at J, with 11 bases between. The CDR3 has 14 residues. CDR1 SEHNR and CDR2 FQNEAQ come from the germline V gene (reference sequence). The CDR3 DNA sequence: TGTGCCAGCAGCTTAGAGCAGTTCGGGACTGAAGCTTTCTTT. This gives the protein CASSLEQFGTEAFF. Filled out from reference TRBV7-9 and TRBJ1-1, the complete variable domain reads DTGVSQNPRHKITKRGQNVTFRCDPISEHNRLYWYRQTLGQGPEFLTYFQNEAQLEKSRLLSDRFSAERPKGSFSTLEIQRTEQGDSAMYLCASSLEQFGTEAFFGQGTRLTVV.

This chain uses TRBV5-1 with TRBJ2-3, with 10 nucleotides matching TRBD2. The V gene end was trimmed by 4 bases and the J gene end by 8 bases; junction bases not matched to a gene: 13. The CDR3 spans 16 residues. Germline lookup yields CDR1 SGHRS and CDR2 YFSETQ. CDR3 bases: TGCGCCAGCAGCCCCCGCCTAGCGGGAGATCTTGCTACGCAGTATTTT. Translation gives CASSPRLAGDLATQYF.

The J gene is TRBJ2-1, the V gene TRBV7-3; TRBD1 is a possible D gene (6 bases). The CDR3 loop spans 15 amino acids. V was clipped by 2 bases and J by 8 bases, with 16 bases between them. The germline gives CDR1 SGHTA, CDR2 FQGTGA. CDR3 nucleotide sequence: TGTGCCAGCAGCTTATCGTACGGGACATCCGATGAGCAGTTCTTC. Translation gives CASSLSYGTSDEQFF.

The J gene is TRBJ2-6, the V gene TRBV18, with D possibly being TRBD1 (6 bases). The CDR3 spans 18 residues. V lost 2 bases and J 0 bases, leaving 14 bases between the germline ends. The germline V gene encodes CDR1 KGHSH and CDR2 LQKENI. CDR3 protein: CASSPKGGQPSGANVLTF. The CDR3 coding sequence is TGTGCCAGCTCACCAAAAGGGGGACAACCCTCTGGGGCCAACGTCCTGACTTTC.

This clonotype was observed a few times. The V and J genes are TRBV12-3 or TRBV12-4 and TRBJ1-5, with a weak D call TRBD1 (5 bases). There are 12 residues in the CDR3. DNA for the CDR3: TGTGGGAGGGGATTAGATATTCAGCCCCAGCATTTT. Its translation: CGRGLDIQPQHF.

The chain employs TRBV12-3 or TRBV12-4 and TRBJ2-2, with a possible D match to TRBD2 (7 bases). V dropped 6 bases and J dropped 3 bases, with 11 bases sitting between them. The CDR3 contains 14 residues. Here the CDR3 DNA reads TGTGCCAGCAGGCCGGGGGGCCACACCGGGGAGCTGTTTTTT. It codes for CASRPGGHTGELFF.

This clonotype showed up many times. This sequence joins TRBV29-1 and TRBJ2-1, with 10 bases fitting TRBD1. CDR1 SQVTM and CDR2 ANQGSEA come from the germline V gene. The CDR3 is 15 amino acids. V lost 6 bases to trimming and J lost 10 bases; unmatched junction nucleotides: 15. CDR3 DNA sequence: TGCAGCGTGGGACCCCGGGACAGGGGAGTTCGGGAGCAGTTCTTC. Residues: CSVGPRDRGVREQFF.

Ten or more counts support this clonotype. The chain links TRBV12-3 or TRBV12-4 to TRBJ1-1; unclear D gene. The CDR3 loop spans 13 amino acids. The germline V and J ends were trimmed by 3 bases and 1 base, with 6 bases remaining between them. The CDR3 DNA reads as TGTGCCAGCAGTTTGAAGAGGAACACTGAAGCTTTCTTT. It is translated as CASSLKRNTEAFF.

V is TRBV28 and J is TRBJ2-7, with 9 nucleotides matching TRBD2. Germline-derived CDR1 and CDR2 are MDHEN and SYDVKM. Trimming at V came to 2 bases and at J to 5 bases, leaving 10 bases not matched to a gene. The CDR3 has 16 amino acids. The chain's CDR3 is CASSLHAGGGSNEQYF. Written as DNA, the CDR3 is TGTGCCAGCAGTTTACATGCGGGGGGGGGTAGTAACGAGCAGTACTTC.

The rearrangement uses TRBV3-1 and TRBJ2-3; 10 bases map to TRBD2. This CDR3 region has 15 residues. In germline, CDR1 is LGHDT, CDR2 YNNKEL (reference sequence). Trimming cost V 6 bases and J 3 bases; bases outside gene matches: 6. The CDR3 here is CASRTSGASTDTQYF. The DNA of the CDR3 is TGTGCCAGCAGAACTAGCGGGGCTTCTACAGATACGCAGTATTTT.

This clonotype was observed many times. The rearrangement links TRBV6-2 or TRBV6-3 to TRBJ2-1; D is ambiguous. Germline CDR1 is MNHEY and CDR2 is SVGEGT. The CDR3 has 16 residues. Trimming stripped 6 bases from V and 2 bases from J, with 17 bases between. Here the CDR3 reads CASRITRSWPYNEQFF. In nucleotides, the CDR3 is TGTGCCAGCAGAATAACCCGGTCCTGGCCCTACAATGAGCAGTTCTTC.

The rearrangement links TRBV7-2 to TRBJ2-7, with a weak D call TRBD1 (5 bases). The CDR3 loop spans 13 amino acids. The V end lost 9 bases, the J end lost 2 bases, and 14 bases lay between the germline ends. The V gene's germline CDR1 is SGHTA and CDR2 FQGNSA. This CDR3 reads CASSRGFTYEQYF. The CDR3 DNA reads TGTGCCAGTAGTAGGGGTTTCACCTACGAGCAGTACTTC.

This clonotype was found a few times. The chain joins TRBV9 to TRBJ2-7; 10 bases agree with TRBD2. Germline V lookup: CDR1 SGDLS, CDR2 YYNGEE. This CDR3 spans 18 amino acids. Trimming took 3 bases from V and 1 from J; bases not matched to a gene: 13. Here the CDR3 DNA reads TGTGCCAGCAGCGCTGGGGGGTGGGCTAGCGGGAGATCCTACGAGCAGTACTTC. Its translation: CASSAGGWASGRSYEQYF.

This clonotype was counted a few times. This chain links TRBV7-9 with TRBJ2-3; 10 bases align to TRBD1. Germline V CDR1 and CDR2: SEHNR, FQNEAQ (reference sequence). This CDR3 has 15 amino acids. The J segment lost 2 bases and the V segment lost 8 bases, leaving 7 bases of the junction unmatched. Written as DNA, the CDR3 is TGTGCCAGCTACCCGGGACAGGGGTCCACAGATACGCAGTATTTT. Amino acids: CASYPGQGSTDTQYF.

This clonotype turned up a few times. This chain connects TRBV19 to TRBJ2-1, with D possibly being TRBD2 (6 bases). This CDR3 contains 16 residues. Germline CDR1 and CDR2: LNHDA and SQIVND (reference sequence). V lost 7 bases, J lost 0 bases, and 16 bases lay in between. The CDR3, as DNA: TGTGCCAGTAACAGTCTAGCGTCGAGCTCCTACAATGAGCAGTTCTTC. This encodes CASNSLASSSYNEQFF.

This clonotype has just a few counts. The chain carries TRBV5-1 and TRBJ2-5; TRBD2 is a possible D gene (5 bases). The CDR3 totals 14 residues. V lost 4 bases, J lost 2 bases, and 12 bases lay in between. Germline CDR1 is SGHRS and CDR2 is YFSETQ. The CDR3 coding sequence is TGCGCCAGCAGCATTACCCCGGGGCAAGAGACCCAGTACTTC. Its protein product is CASSITPGQETQYF.